The 32 T cell receptor beta chains below all came from one sample that was sequenced in a study of cytomegalovirus exposure and HLA in healthy donors. Some clones are missing from TCRdb's copy, which holds only in-frame ones; the method was immunoSEQ multiplex PCR. Of roughly 200,000 clones in the sample, approximately 86% were seen once. Sequencing was carried out using PBMCs. The receptors were gathered from a man aged 25 to 40 in good health and CMV-seropositive.

The chain employs TRBV4-1 and TRBJ2-5; TRBD2 agrees at 11 bases. Germline loops: CDR1 MGHRA, CDR2 YSYEKL. The V gene end was trimmed by 4 bases and the J gene end by 4 bases; junction bases not matched to a gene: 5. There are 15 residues in the CDR3. The DNA for the CDR3 is TGCGCCAGCAGCCGCCCAGGGACTAGCGGAGAGACCCAGTACTTC. It encodes CASSRPGTSGETQYF.

This chain links TRBV29-1 with TRBJ2-1; TRBD2 agrees at 7 bases. CDR3 length equals 15 residues. The junction had 7 bases not matched to a gene; V was cut back by 2 bases and J by 3 bases. Germline loops: CDR1 SQVTM, CDR2 ANQGSEA. This CDR3 reads CSVELDSGFYNEQFF. DNA for the CDR3: TGCAGCGTTGAACTGGATAGCGGGTTCTACAATGAGCAGTTCTTC.

The CDR3, as DNA: TGTGCCAGCAGCCAACGGACCGAACTAAGGGGTGGCTACACCTTC. This sequence encodes CASSQRTELRGGYTF. The rearrangement uses TRBV11-2 and TRBJ1-2, with D tentatively TRBD1 (5 bases). This CDR3 comprises 15 residues. V dropped 5 bases and J dropped 7 bases, with 20 bases sitting between them. The germline V gene has CDR1 SGHAT and CDR2 FQNNGV.

This clone was picked up a small number of times. The chain couples TRBV7-9 to TRBJ2-2; possible D gene TRBD1, 6 bases. In germline, CDR1 is SEHNR, CDR2 FQNEAQ (reference sequence). This CDR3 region has 15 residues. The ends were cut back, 4 bases at V and 4 bases at J, with 13 bases in the middle. CDR3 sequence reads: CASSSGQTPTGELFF. CDR3 nucleotides: TGTGCCAGCAGCTCCGGACAGACGCCCACCGGGGAGCTGTTTTTT.

J is TRBJ2-1 and V is TRBV28; D gene unclear. Deletions cut 8 bases from V and 2 bases from J, with 16 bases between. This CDR3 is 15 amino acids long. Per the germline V gene, CDR1 is MDHEN and CDR2 is SYDVKM. CDR3 in amino acids: CASGIWLSTYNEQFF. As DNA, the CDR3 is TGTGCCAGCGGTATATGGCTCTCTACCTACAATGAGCAGTTCTTC.

The J gene is TRBJ2-7, the V gene TRBV2; D gene unclear. Germline values: CDR1 SNHLY, CDR2 FYNNEI. Trimming pared 9 bases from V and 2 bases from J, leaving 14 bases between. CDR3 length: 13 amino acids. The CDR3 nucleotides are TGTGCCAGTTCTCCGGCCGGAGCCTACGAGCAGTACTTC. This encodes CASSPAGAYEQYF.

This chain uses TRBV7-2 with TRBJ2-7; D is possibly TRBD2 (5 bases). This CDR3 is 16 amino acids long. Trimming took off 5 bases at V and 6 bases at J, with 23 bases between the two ends. Germline CDR1 SGHTA, CDR2 FQGNSA. Here the CDR3 DNA reads TGTGCCAGCAGCCCGGAGGTAGGGCTAGGCAGGATCGAGCAGTACTTC. Its protein product is CASSPEVGLGRIEQYF.

The chain employs TRBV15 and TRBJ2-3; 9 nucleotides line up with TRBD1. Germline assignment: CDR1 LNHNV and CDR2 YYDKDF (reference sequence). The CDR3 covers 17 residues. V was pared by 3 bases and J by 2 bases, with 9 bases of the junction left unmatched. CDR3 loop: CATSRSGTGSSTDTQYF. The CDR3 nucleotides are TGTGCCACCAGCAGGTCCGGGACAGGGAGTTCCACAGATACGCAGTATTTT.

This rearrangement joins TRBV18 to TRBJ1-1, with D hard to call. Trimming removed 3 bases from V and 1 base from J, with 6 bases in between. CDR3 length equals 13 residues. From germline, CDR1 is KGHSH and CDR2 LQKENI. The CDR3 loop is CASSPSPNTEAFF. The CDR3 coding sequence is TGTGCCAGCTCACCGTCGCCGAACACTGAAGCTTTCTTT.

The chain recombines TRBV4-1 with TRBJ1-1, with D perhaps matching TRBD1 (5 bases). V lost 6 bases to trimming and J lost 0 bases, with 11 bases between them. CDR1 is MGHRA and CDR2 is YSYEKL in the germline V gene. The CDR3 contains 14 residues. CDR3: CASRGMTVNTEAFF. CDR3 DNA sequence: TGCGCCAGCAGAGGGATGACAGTGAACACTGAAGCTTTCTTT.

This chain's CDR3 is CASSFGRPSGANVLTF. The CDR3 DNA follows: TGTGCCAGCAGTTTCGGACGGCCGTCTGGGGCCAACGTCCTGACTTTC. The chain is built from TRBV6-5 and TRBJ2-6, with D unclear. The V and J ends lost 4 bases and 1 base respectively, with 11 bases between them. The CDR3 is 16 residues long. CDR1 and CDR2 from the germline V gene are MNHEY and SVGAGI.

The gene calls are TRBV9 and TRBJ2-1; 11 bases fit TRBD2. V was pared by 4 bases and J by 9 bases, with 12 bases of the junction left unmatched. CDR3 size: 16 residues. CDR1 and CDR2 (germline): SGDLS, YYNGEE. CDR3 sequence reads: CASSLGLAASLGEQFF. The CDR3 bases are TGTGCCAGCAGCCTGGGACTAGCGGCATCTCTGGGTGAGCAGTTCTTC.

The V gene is TRBV30, the J gene TRBJ1-1; 7 bases line up with TRBD1. CDR3 length: 13 amino acids. Germline loops: CDR1 GTSNPN, CDR2 SVGIG (reference sequence). V lost 7 bases and J lost 4; bases outside the gene matches: 9. This CDR3 is CAFETGPGTEAFF. DNA for the CDR3: TGTGCCTTCGAGACAGGGCCCGGCACTGAAGCTTTCTTT.

The chain couples TRBV6-5 to TRBJ1-2; no clear D. V lost 4 bases and J 5 bases, leaving 14 bases between the germline ends. Germline loops: CDR1 MNHEY, CDR2 SVGAGI. The length of the CDR3 is 14 residues. The DNA of the CDR3 is TGTGCCAGCAGTTCTGCAGGTTCCCTTTATGGCTACACCTTC. Translating gives CASSSAGSLYGYTF.

V usage is TRBV4-1 and J usage is TRBJ1-2, with 8 bases that match TRBD1. V lost 2 bases to trimming and J lost 7 bases; unmatched junction nucleotides: 15. The CDR3 has 17 amino acids. Germline CDR1 and CDR2: MGHRA and YSYEKL. CDR3: CASSQPTRTGTLRGYTF. CDR3 coding DNA: TGCGCCAGCAGCCAACCGACTCGGACAGGGACCCTCCGTGGCTACACCTTC.

The chain carries TRBV27 and TRBJ2-3; the D is unclear. Trimming took 4 bases from V and 4 from J, leaving 9 bases between them. Germline V gene data show CDR1 as MNHEY and CDR2 as SMNVEV (reference sequence). The CDR3 is 13 amino acids. In DNA, the CDR3 is TGTGCCAGCAGTTCCGTGGGCGCAGATACGCAGTATTTT. Translation: CASSSVGADTQYF.

The chain couples TRBV4-3 to TRBJ2-2; TRBD1 matches 7 bases. This CDR3 region has 15 residues. J was trimmed by 4 bases and V by 4 bases; bases with no gene match: 6. The germline V gene encodes CDR1 LGHNA and CDR2 YSLEER. The CDR3 spells CASSRNPGGTGELFF. CDR3 nucleotide sequence: TGCGCCAGCAGCCGCAACCCAGGGGGCACCGGGGAGCTGTTTTTT.

The table lists this clone with a few counts. The chain recombines TRBV4-1 with TRBJ1-2; perhaps TRBD1 as D (5 bases). The CDR3 has 16 residues. V was shortened by 0 bases and J by 2 bases, with 13 bases between the two germline ends. Germline loops: CDR1 MGHRA, CDR2 YSYEKL. The CDR3 loop reads CASSQEVQGLNYGYTF. As DNA, the CDR3 is TGCGCCAGCAGCCAAGAAGTTCAGGGCCTCAACTATGGCTACACCTTC.

The rearrangement joins TRBV19 to TRBJ1-5; 11 bases match TRBD1. Losses at the gene ends were 1 base for V and 2 bases for J; bases not matched to a gene: 10. The CDR3 has 19 residues. Germline CDR1 LNHDA, CDR2 SQIVND (reference sequence). The CDR3 sequence is CASSIVTGQGGGGNQPQHF. The CDR3 DNA is TGTGCCAGTAGTATAGTAACGGGACAGGGGGGAGGTGGCAATCAGCCCCAGCATTTT.

This chain links TRBV25-1 with TRBJ1-5; the match to TRBD1 covers 12 bases. From germline, CDR1 is MGHDK and CDR2 SYGVNS. Losses at the gene ends were 3 bases for V and 6 bases for J; bases not matched to a gene: 6. The CDR3 is 16 amino acids. CDR3 amino acids: CASSERGQGAGQPQHF. CDR3 bases: TGTGCCAGCAGTGAGCGGGGACAGGGGGCCGGTCAGCCCCAGCATTTT.

This rearrangement joins TRBV27 to TRBJ1-1; D is ambiguous. This CDR3 is built from 13 residues. V was clipped by 5 bases and J by 2 bases, with 9 bases between them. Germline V lookup: CDR1 MNHEY, CDR2 SMNVEV (reference sequence). The CDR3 here is CASSPGRNTEAFF. The CDR3 DNA reads TGTGCCAGCAGTCCGGGGAGAAACACTGAAGCTTTCTTT.

The chain links TRBV27 to TRBJ2-6, with D possibly being TRBD1 (6 bases). V dropped 5 bases and J dropped 3 bases, with 17 bases sitting between them. This CDR3 comprises 17 residues. From germline, CDR1 is MNHEY and CDR2 SMNVEV (reference sequence). CDR3 coding DNA: TGTGCCAGCAGTCGCCAGGGGCTTAGGGTTGGGGCCAACGTCCTGACTTTC. This codes for CASSRQGLRVGANVLTF.

V and J are TRBV19 and TRBJ2-7, with 7 positions matching TRBD1. The CDR3 spans 13 residues. Looked up from germline, CDR1 is LNHDA and CDR2 is SQIVND (reference sequence). The J segment lost 1 base and the V segment lost 3 bases, leaving 0 bases of the junction unmatched. The CDR3 is CASSMGQSYEQYF. DNA of the CDR3: TGTGCCAGTAGTATGGGACAGTCCTACGAGCAGTACTTC. Filled out from reference TRBV19 and TRBJ2-7, the complete variable domain reads DGGITQSPKYLFRKEGQNVTLSCEQNLNHDAMYWYRQDPGQGLRLIYYSQIVNDFQKGDIAEGYSVSREKKESFPLTVTSAQKNPTAFYLCASSMGQSYEQYFGPGTRLTVT.

The chain recombines TRBV15 with TRBJ2-3; D is unclear. This CDR3 has 11 residues. V lost 4 bases and J 6 bases, leaving 5 bases between the germline ends. Per the germline V gene, CDR1 is LNHNV and CDR2 is YYDKDF (reference sequence). CDR3 bases: TGTGCCACCAGCATACAGGATACGCAGTATTTT. Protein product: CATSIQDTQYF.

The CDR3 loop is CASSGAGLAPYNEQFF. The CDR3 coding sequence is TGCGCCAGCAGCGGGGCTGGACTAGCGCCCTACAATGAGCAGTTCTTC. The rearrangement joins TRBV5-1 to TRBJ2-1; 9 bases are shared with TRBD2. The CDR3 runs to 16 residues. Germline V gene lookup returns CDR1 SGHRS and CDR2 YFSETQ. J was trimmed by 2 bases and V by 4 bases; bases with no gene match: 7. Drawing the rest from reference TRBV5-1 and TRBJ2-1, the complete variable domain is KAGVTQTPRYLIKTRGQQVTLSCSPISGHRSVSWYQQTPGQGLQFLFEYFSETQRNKGNFPGRFSGRQFSNSRSEMNVSTLELGDSALYLCASSGAGLAPYNEQFFGPGTRLTVL.

The chain couples TRBV9 to TRBJ2-3, with D possibly matching TRBD2 (6 bases). The V gene lost 1 base and the J gene lost 3 bases, with 12 bases spanning the gap. CDR1 and CDR2 from the germline V gene are SGDLS and YYNGEE. The CDR3 is made up of 15 amino acids. The CDR3 region has the DNA TGTGCCAGCAGCGTATTGGGTGGGGGGACAGATACGCAGTATTTT. Amino acid sequence: CASSVLGGGTDTQYF.

This chain connects TRBV7-2 to TRBJ1-4; possible D gene TRBD1, 6 bases. CDR3 length equals 17 residues. Germline lookup yields CDR1 SGHTA and CDR2 FQGNSA. With 4 bases removed from V and 5 bases from J, the gap between germline ends came to 20 bases. The DNA of the CDR3 is TGTGCCAGCAGCTCAGTATCCGGCGGGGGGCGAAATGAAAAACTGTTTTTT. This codes for CASSSVSGGGRNEKLFF.

This chain uses TRBV6-5 with TRBJ2-2; D is ambiguous. CDR1 and CDR2 from the germline V gene are MNHEY and SVGAGI. The V and J ends lost 5 bases and 6 bases respectively, with 10 bases between them. This CDR3 is built from 13 residues. The CDR3 sequence is CASSVGFAGELFF. The DNA of the CDR3 is TGTGCCAGCAGTGTGGGTTTCGCCGGGGAGCTGTTTTTT.

This chain links TRBV7-2 with TRBJ2-1, with 9 bases lining up with TRBD1. Germline V gene lookup returns CDR1 SGHTA and CDR2 FQGNSA. The CDR3 is 15 amino acids. J gave up 6 bases and V 2 bases, and 5 bases lay outside the gene matches. CDR3 protein: CASSLTGGSPNEQFF. The CDR3 nucleotides are TGTGCCAGCAGCTTAACAGGGGGCTCCCCCAATGAGCAGTTCTTC.

The chain is built from TRBV28 and TRBJ1-5; D uncertain. The V and J ends lost 6 bases and 7 bases respectively, with 16 bases between them. From germline, CDR1 is MDHEN and CDR2 SYDVKM. This CDR3 comprises 14 residues. The CDR3 nucleotides are TGTGCCAGCAGCCCCCCGCAGTTTGGGCAGCCCCAGCATTTT. Protein: CASSPPQFGQPQHF.

This chain uses TRBV19 with TRBJ1-4; D unresolved. Germline V lookup: CDR1 LNHDA, CDR2 SQIVND (reference sequence). Trimming took 6 bases from V and 8 from J, leaving 13 bases between them. The CDR3 length is 13 residues. The DNA of the CDR3 is TGTGCCAGTAGATCCCAAGCGAGCGAAAAACTGTTTTTT. Translating it yields CASRSQASEKLFF.

The chain carries TRBV7-2 and TRBJ1-3; tentative D call: TRBD1 (5 bases). The CDR3 extends over 14 amino acids. The germline V gene has CDR1 SGHTA and CDR2 FQGNSA. V lost 5 bases, J lost 2 bases, and 10 bases lay in between. This CDR3 is CASSAGIAGNTIYF. CDR3 DNA: TGTGCCAGCAGCGCAGGGATCGCTGGAAACACCATATATTTT.